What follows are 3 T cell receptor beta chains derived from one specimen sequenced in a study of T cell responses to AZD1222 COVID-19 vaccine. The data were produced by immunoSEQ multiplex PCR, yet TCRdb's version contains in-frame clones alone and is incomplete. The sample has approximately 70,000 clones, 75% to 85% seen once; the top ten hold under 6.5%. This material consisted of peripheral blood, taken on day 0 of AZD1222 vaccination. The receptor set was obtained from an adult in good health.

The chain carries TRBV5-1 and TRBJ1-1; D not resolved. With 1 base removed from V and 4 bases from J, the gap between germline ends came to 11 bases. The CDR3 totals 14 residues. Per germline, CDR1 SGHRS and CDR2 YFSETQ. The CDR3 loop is CASSLSGIGTEAFF. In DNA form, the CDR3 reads TGCGCCAGCAGCTTGTCAGGTATAGGCACTGAAGCTTTCTTT.

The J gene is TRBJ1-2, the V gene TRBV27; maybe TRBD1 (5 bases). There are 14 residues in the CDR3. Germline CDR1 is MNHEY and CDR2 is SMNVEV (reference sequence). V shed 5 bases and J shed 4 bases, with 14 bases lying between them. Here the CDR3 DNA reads TGTGCCAGCAGTCCCCTGGGGGGAGGCTATGGCTACACCTTC. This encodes CASSPLGGGYGYTF.

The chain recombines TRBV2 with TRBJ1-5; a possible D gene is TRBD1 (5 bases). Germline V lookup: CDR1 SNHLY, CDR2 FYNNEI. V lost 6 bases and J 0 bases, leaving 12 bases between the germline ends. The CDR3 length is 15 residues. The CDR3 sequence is CASRKDSNSNQPQHF. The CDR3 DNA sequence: TGTGCCAGCAGAAAAGACAGTAATAGCAATCAGCCCCAGCATTTT.